This T cell receptor beta chain is drawn from a study of T cell responses to AZD1222 COVID-19 vaccine. Looking at the study overall: Second doses at about 4 or about 12 weeks were pooled.

Worth noting for this clone: Its antigen is as yet unknown.

General study findings and limits: Among the donors, most were white British and more were female, and clonal diversity was possibly underestimated. Seropositive AZD1222 recipients at baseline numbered only six or seven. There were vaccine-associated CD4 TCRs across spike, dominant at 160-218 and 743-854.

Clones were sequenced by immunoSEQ multiplex PCR, and TCRdb holds only the in-frame ones, with some missing. Of 150,000 to 200,000 clones in the sample, approximately 91% were seen once. The CDR3 length is 13 residues. V lost 0 bases, J lost 4 bases, and 7 bases lay in between. The germline gives CDR1 SGDLS, CDR2 YYNGEE. The receptor was isolated from an adult in good health. This chain connects TRBV9 to TRBJ1-1; D is unresolved. Sequences were derived from peripheral blood, sampled on day 0 of AZD1222 vaccination. The DNA for the CDR3 is TGTGCCAGCAGCGTAGGGGGTATCACTGAAGCTTTCTTT. Residues: CASSVGGITEAFF.